This T cell receptor (beta chain) was identified during a study of CD8 T cells in ankylosing spondylitis. Using its own MiXCR run on the 5' RACE reads, TCRdb lists one record per CDR3 protein. This sample yields fewer than 200,000 distinct CDR3 sequences, of which 9.8% are seen a single time; more than 12% belongs to the top ten. This clonotype came up a few times. The target antigen is unknown. The germline gene is not matched at one end of the junction; a read error may be the cause. In germline, CDR1 is SGHDN, CDR2 FVKESK. The CDR3 extends over 14 amino acids. Study outcomes and limitations: Reports say disease-linked clones showed up significantly more in matched ankylosing spondylitis synovial fluid.

This chain links TRBV14 with TRBJ2-4; the D gene is possibly TRBD2 (6 bases). This clonotype originated in a female donor with ankylosing spondylitis or in good health (not recorded which). The sequencing sample was made of blood, either unsorted or a sorted T cell fraction (not recorded which). The CDR3 coding sequence is TGTGCCAGCAACTTGCGGGGAGCCCAAAACATTCAGTACTTC. Translation gives CASNLRGAQNIQYF.